One and the same sample provided the 22 T cell receptor beta chains below, sequenced in a study of cytomegalovirus exposure and HLA in healthy donors. In the PCR, 60 Vbeta and 13 Jbeta primers were used. Clones were read by immunoSEQ multiplex PCR, and TCRdb kept only the in-frame ones, dropping some. The sample includes 130,000 or so clones, around 77% of them seen just once. The sequencing input was PBMCs. All receptors derive from a man aged 45 to 65 in good health and CMV-seronegative.

The chain is built from TRBV28 and TRBJ1-5; TRBD1 agrees at 8 bases. J lost 1 base, V lost 4 bases, and 3 bases had no gene match. This CDR3 has 15 amino acids. Germline V lookup: CDR1 MDHEN, CDR2 SYDVKM. CDR3 nucleotide sequence: TGTGCCAGCAGTTCGGACAGGGTAAGCAATCAGCCCCAGCATTTT. The encoded protein is CASSSDRVSNQPQHF.

The V and J genes are TRBV27 and TRBJ1-1, with 7 bases matching TRBD1. Per germline, CDR1 MNHEY and CDR2 SMNVEV (reference sequence). Germline trimming cut 6 bases from V and 4 bases from J; bases unmatched to any gene: 8. This CDR3 has 14 residues. This chain's CDR3 is CASRRQGWGTEAFF. CDR3 nucleotide sequence: TGTGCCAGCAGGCGACAGGGCTGGGGCACTGAAGCTTTCTTT.

The chain uses TRBV7-8 and TRBJ2-7; 11 nucleotides align to TRBD1. There are 16 residues in the CDR3. Germline CDR1 reads SGHVS; CDR2 reads FQNEAQ. Trimming took 1 base from V and 7 from J; bases not matched to a gene: 9. CDR3 DNA: TGTGCCAGCAGCTTAGTTTCCGGACAGGGGGCGGGGGAGCAGTACTTC. Translation: CASSLVSGQGAGEQYF.

This chain uses TRBV18 with TRBJ2-5; the D gene is possibly TRBD1 (6 bases). CDR3 size: 14 residues. The V gene's germline CDR1 is KGHSH and CDR2 LQKENI. Trimming shortened V by 3 bases and J by 5 bases, and 13 bases separated the two germline ends. The CDR3, as DNA: TGTGCCAGCTCACCCGAGGGGGTGGCGGAGACCCAGTACTTC. Translated, it gives CASSPEGVAETQYF.

This CDR3 is CASSSGQTLNSGNTIYF. CDR3 coding DNA: TGCGCCAGCAGCTCGGGACAGACCCTGAACTCTGGAAACACCATATATTTT. The chain recombines TRBV5-1 with TRBJ1-3, with 7 bases aligning to TRBD1. The CDR3 has 17 residues. Germline values: CDR1 SGHRS, CDR2 YFSETQ. V dropped 3 bases and J dropped 0; count of bases not matched to a gene: 9.

This rearrangement joins TRBV5-1 to TRBJ1-4; 9 nucleotides agree with TRBD1. Germline loops: CDR1 SGHRS, CDR2 YFSETQ. V dropped 0 bases and J dropped 7; count of bases not matched to a gene: 4. The CDR3 contains 15 residues. The CDR3 sequence is CASSLGGTGTEKLFF. CDR3 in DNA: TGCGCCAGCAGCTTGGGGGGGACAGGGACTGAAAAACTGTTTTTT.

The chain links TRBV28 to TRBJ2-4; 7 bases are shared with TRBD1. This CDR3 region has 14 residues. The germline V gene has CDR1 MDHEN and CDR2 SYDVKM. V trimming: 6 bases; J trimming: 6 bases; junction bases outside the gene matches: 8. CDR3 sequence (DNA): TGTGCCAGCAGACCGTCGGGACAGCTAAACATTCAGTACTTC. Translating it yields CASRPSGQLNIQYF.

This chain joins TRBV4-1 and TRBJ1-4, with D possibly TRBD1 on 6 matching bases. CDR3 size: 16 residues. V was clipped by 1 base and J by 7 bases, with 16 bases between them. CDR1 is MGHRA, CDR2 YSYEKL, per germline. CDR3 sequence reads: CASSQAFGGLGEKLFF. Here the CDR3 DNA reads TGCGCCAGCAGCCAAGCCTTCGGGGGGCTCGGTGAAAAACTGTTTTTT.

This clone was recorded once. The CDR3 loop is CASSLAERGNTGELFF. The CDR3 DNA sequence: TGTGCCAGCAGCTTGGCCGAGCGGGGGAACACCGGGGAGCTGTTTTTT. The chain has TRBV5-4 and TRBJ2-2; 7 nucleotides line up with TRBD2. The trim removed 0 bases at V and 1 base at J, leaving 3 bases unmatched. This CDR3 is built from 16 residues. In germline, CDR1 is SGHNT, CDR2 YYREEE (reference sequence).

This chain uses TRBV11-2 with TRBJ2-6, with a weak D call TRBD2 (6 bases). In germline, CDR1 is SGHAT, CDR2 FQNNGV. V shed 6 bases and J shed 0 bases, with 15 bases lying between them. This CDR3 spans 17 amino acids. In DNA, the CDR3 is TGTGCCAGCAGGGACATCCACGGGGGCTCTGGGGCCAACGTCCTGACTTTC. This encodes CASRDIHGGSGANVLTF.

Worth noting for this clone: At one end the junction does not follow the germline gene, possibly because of a read error. The genes are TRBV7-7 and TRBJ2-2; the match to TRBD2 covers 14 bases. Germline V gene data show CDR1 as SSHAT and CDR2 as FNYEAQ (reference sequence). CDR3 length: 15 residues. Written as DNA, the CDR3 is TGTGCTAGCAGCTCGGGACTAGCGGGAGCCGGGGAGCTGTTTTTT. Protein product: CASSSGLAGAGELFF.

The rearrangement uses TRBV6-5 and TRBJ2-2; D ambiguous. The V gene lost 2 bases and the J gene lost 6 bases, with 10 bases spanning the gap. The germline V gene encodes CDR1 MNHEY and CDR2 SVGAGI. There are 14 residues in the CDR3. As DNA, the CDR3 is TGTGCCAGCAGTTACAACTATTGGGCCGGGGAGCTGTTTTTT. It codes for CASSYNYWAGELFF.

This clone was seen a handful of times. The genes are TRBV7-8 and TRBJ2-7, with 8 bases fitting TRBD1. This CDR3 is built from 13 residues. Trimming took 3 bases from V and 5 from J; bases not matched to a gene: 3. Germline V gives CDR1 SGHVS, CDR2 FQNEAQ. The CDR3 DNA is TGTGCCAGCAGCTTGGACAGGGCTAACGAGCAGTACTTC. Protein product: CASSLDRANEQYF.

This clone appeared once. This chain connects TRBV11-2 to TRBJ2-2; the D gene is possibly TRBD2 (5 bases). Trimming took 5 bases from V and 1 from J, leaving 11 bases between them. The CDR3 sequence is 15 residues long. Germline CDR1 reads SGHAT; CDR2 reads FQNNGV. CDR3 bases: TGTGCCAGCAGCCGCCCGGGGATGAACACCGGGGAGCTGTTTTTT. This sequence encodes CASSRPGMNTGELFF.

The chain couples TRBV7-2 to TRBJ2-2; no clear D. The CDR3 has 15 residues. Germline V CDR1 and CDR2: SGHTA, FQGNSA. Trimming removed 2 bases from V and 1 base from J, with 8 bases in between. CDR3 region: CASSLKPLNTGELFF. The CDR3 coding sequence is TGTGCCAGCAGCTTAAAGCCATTGAACACCGGGGAGCTGTTTTTT.

V usage is TRBV19 and J usage is TRBJ2-1; D is uncertain. Germline CDR1 is LNHDA and CDR2 is SQIVND (reference sequence). This CDR3 has 13 amino acids. V was clipped by 3 bases and J by 9 bases, with 12 bases between them. CDR3 residues: CASSINRVGEQFF. The CDR3, as DNA: TGTGCCAGTAGTATTAACCGGGTGGGTGAGCAGTTCTTC.

The chain is built from TRBV18 and TRBJ1-4, with TRBD1 as a possible D gene (6 bases). Per germline, CDR1 KGHSH and CDR2 LQKENI. The CDR3 is 16 residues long. V gave up 6 bases and J gave up 4 bases, with 18 bases separating them. The CDR3 here is CASSLGQRKINEKLFF. Written as DNA, the CDR3 is TGTGCCAGCTCCCTAGGACAGCGGAAAATTAATGAAAAACTGTTTTTT.

The gene calls are TRBV19 and TRBJ1-2, with TRBD1 as a possible D gene (6 bases). The V gene lost 4 bases and the J gene lost 8 bases, with 14 bases spanning the gap. In germline, CDR1 is LNHDA, CDR2 SQIVND (reference sequence). CDR3 length: 13 amino acids. CDR3 residues: CASSTQGIVGYTF. In nucleotides, the CDR3 is TGTGCCAGTAGTACCCAGGGGATTGTGGGCTACACCTTC.

The J gene is TRBJ2-2, the V gene TRBV2; tentative D call: TRBD2 (5 bases). Looked up from germline, CDR1 is SNHLY and CDR2 is FYNNEI. This CDR3 region has 14 residues. The V end was cut by 2 bases, the J end by 6 bases, with 10 bases between. This CDR3 reads CASSEFSRAGELFF. The CDR3 DNA is TGTGCCAGCAGTGAATTTTCGCGGGCCGGGGAGCTGTTTTTT.

V usage is TRBV4-3 and J usage is TRBJ2-5; 7 nucleotides align to TRBD2. The J call may be faulty, since TRBJ2-7 better matches the DNA end. The germline V gene has CDR1 LGHNA and CDR2 YSLEER. The CDR3 contains 20 residues. The CDR3 loop reads CASSQGTLERYQTSFYEQYF. The CDR3 nucleotides read TGCGCCAGCAGCCAGGGGACTTTGGAGAGGTACCAGACTAGCTTCTACGAGCAGTACTTC.

The chain combines TRBV13 with TRBJ1-1; possible D gene TRBD1, 6 bases. The CDR3 length is 13 residues. The germline V and J ends were trimmed by 4 bases and 7 bases, with 13 bases remaining between them. The germline V gene has CDR1 PRHDT and CDR2 FYEKMQ (reference sequence). The CDR3 sequence: CASSSLDRYEAFF. For the CDR3, the DNA is TGTGCCAGCAGCTCTCTCGACAGGTATGAAGCTTTCTTT.

The genes are TRBV7-8 and TRBJ2-3; perhaps TRBD2 as D (6 bases). This CDR3 region has 16 residues. Germline CDR1 SGHVS, CDR2 FQNEAQ. V shed 0 bases and J shed 3 bases, with 13 bases lying between them. CDR3 sequence: CASSLARGSRTDTQYF. For the CDR3, the DNA is TGTGCCAGCAGCTTAGCACGGGGGAGTCGGACAGATACGCAGTATTTT.